A single sample is the source of the 23 T cell receptor beta chains below, sequenced in a study of cytomegalovirus exposure and HLA in healthy donors. Amplification used 60 Vbeta primers and 13 Jbeta primers. Generated by immunoSEQ multiplex PCR, the TCRdb table keeps only in-frame clones and is missing some. The table shows under 130,000 clones, with over 75% occurring only once. Material for sequencing was PBMCs. All receptors come from a middle-aged woman in good health and CMV-seropositive.

The chain links TRBV2 to TRBJ2-6; 11 bases match TRBD2. The V segment lost 6 bases and the J segment 0 bases; nucleotides outside the gene matches: 19. The CDR3 consists of 22 residues. Germline-derived CDR1 and CDR2 are SNHLY and FYNNEI. The CDR3 DNA follows: TGTGCCAGCAGCACGGCTAGCGGGAGGCCGCGAAGCCCCAGCTCTGGGGCCAACGTCCTGACTTTC. Its protein product is CASSTASGRPRSPSSGANVLTF.

The CDR3 nucleotides are TGTGCCAGCAGTGAAGGTAGCTTGCCTCAAGAGACCCAGTACTTC. Protein: CASSEGSLPQETQYF. V gene TRBV25-1 combines with J gene TRBJ2-5; D gene uncertain. The ends were cut back, 2 bases at V and 2 bases at J, with 12 bases in the middle. The CDR3 is made up of 15 amino acids. Germline V lookup: CDR1 MGHDK, CDR2 SYGVNS.

V usage is TRBV9 and J usage is TRBJ2-5; 10 bases fit TRBD2. Germline CDR1 is SGDLS and CDR2 is YYNGEE. The CDR3 loop spans 15 amino acids. The trim removed 4 bases at V and 5 bases at J, leaving 8 bases unmatched. The chain's CDR3 is CASSLKAGGPETQYF. The CDR3 DNA follows: TGTGCCAGCAGCCTTAAAGCGGGGGGGCCTGAGACCCAGTACTTC.

The genes are TRBV18 and TRBJ2-5, with D perhaps matching TRBD1 (6 bases). The DNA end is a closer match to TRBJ2-7, so the J assignment may be wrong. The CDR3 has 13 residues. Germline CDR1 KGHSH, CDR2 LQKENI. This CDR3 reads CASSPRQANEQYF. Written as DNA, the CDR3 is TGTGCCAGCTCACCACGACAGGCGAACGAGCAGTACTTC.

The chain has TRBV5-4 and TRBJ1-6; 7 nucleotides match TRBD1. CDR1 and CDR2 (germline): SGHNT, YYREEE (reference sequence). The CDR3 extends over 14 amino acids. After removal of 4 bases from V and 8 bases from J, the junction contained 6 bases not matched to a gene. The chain's CDR3 is CASSVGTADSPLHF. The CDR3 DNA reads as TGTGCCAGCAGCGTTGGGACAGCGGATTCACCCCTCCACTTT.

The gene calls are TRBV19 and TRBJ2-1, with 8 positions matching TRBD2. The CDR3 is 16 amino acids. Germline CDR1 reads LNHDA; CDR2 reads SQIVND (reference sequence). V dropped 2 bases and J dropped 7; count of bases not matched to a gene: 10. CDR3 nucleotide sequence: TGTGCCAGTAGTATAACCCGCGGCGGGGGGAGGAATGAGCAGTTCTTC. Its translation: CASSITRGGGRNEQFF.

The chain recombines TRBV28 with TRBJ2-7; 7 bases agree with TRBD1. The CDR3 consists of 15 residues. Germline assignment: CDR1 MDHEN and CDR2 SYDVKM. The junction had 11 bases not matched to a gene; V was cut back by 8 bases and J by 1 base. The CDR3 bases are TGTGCCAGCTCCCCTTTTTGGGACAGTTCCTACGAGCAGTACTTC. It yields the protein CASSPFWDSSYEQYF.

This clone was counted only a few times. This chain connects TRBV11-2 to TRBJ2-7; unclear D gene. V dropped 2 bases and J dropped 5 bases, with 7 bases sitting between them. Germline lookup yields CDR1 SGHAT and CDR2 FQNNGV. There are 12 residues in the CDR3. The CDR3 DNA reads TGTGCCAGCAGCTTATGGCTTAACGAGCAGTACTTC. Its protein is CASSLWLNEQYF.

A single count supports this clone. This chain links TRBV18 with TRBJ2-3; D is perhaps TRBD1 (6 bases). The ends were cut back, 5 bases at V and 5 bases at J, with 14 bases in the middle. CDR3 length equals 14 residues. Germline V gives CDR1 KGHSH, CDR2 LQKENI. The CDR3 sequence: CASSMGRGEDTQYF. For the CDR3, the DNA is TGTGCCAGCTCAATGGGCAGGGGAGAAGATACGCAGTATTTT.

V is TRBV7-9 and J is TRBJ2-4; maybe TRBD1 (5 bases). This CDR3 comprises 13 residues. The V and J ends lost 6 bases and 6 bases respectively, with 12 bases between them. CDR1 and CDR2 from the germline V gene are SEHNR and FQNEAQ (reference sequence). DNA for the CDR3: TGTGCCAGCAGGCAGGGATCCAGAAACATTCAGTACTTC. Encoded protein: CASRQGSRNIQYF.

This clone turned up a few times. The chain carries TRBV5-1 and TRBJ2-5; D ambiguous. Trimming cost V 3 bases and J 1 base, with 7 bases left between them. The CDR3 length is 13 residues. Germline V gene data show CDR1 as SGHRS and CDR2 as YFSETQ. CDR3 residues: CASSYGVQETQYF. CDR3 bases: TGCGCCAGCAGCTACGGTGTCCAAGAGACCCAGTACTTC.

The chain joins TRBV15 to TRBJ2-7; D is perhaps TRBD1 (6 bases). The CDR3 runs to 16 residues. The germline CDR1 and CDR2 sequences are LNHNV and YYDKDF (reference sequence). Trimming removed 0 bases from V and 4 bases from J, with 16 bases in between. The CDR3: CATSREVQGFGYEQYF. The CDR3 region has the DNA TGTGCCACCAGCAGAGAAGTACAGGGTTTTGGGTACGAGCAGTACTTC.

This chain links TRBV7-9 with TRBJ2-7; tentative D call: TRBD1 (6 bases). V was cut by 5 bases and J by 3 bases, with 17 bases left in between. The length of the CDR3 is 15 residues. Germline CDR1 reads SEHNR; CDR2 reads FQNEAQ (reference sequence). Here the CDR3 DNA reads TGTGCCAGCAGCAAGAAGGAGACAGGAGGCTACGAGCAGTACTTC. It yields the protein CASSKKETGGYEQYF.

The chain combines TRBV7-9 with TRBJ2-2; D is ambiguous. Germline V gives CDR1 SEHNR, CDR2 FQNEAQ (reference sequence). V lost 6 bases to trimming and J lost 5 bases, with 10 bases between them. There are 13 residues in the CDR3. The CDR3 sequence is CASRPRATGELFF. The CDR3 bases are TGTGCCAGCAGGCCTCGAGCTACCGGGGAGCTGTTTTTT.

This chain joins TRBV28 and TRBJ2-7; weak D call: TRBD2 (5 bases). The CDR3 length is 16 residues. With 1 base removed from V and 3 bases from J, the gap between germline ends came to 16 bases. Germline V gene data show CDR1 as MDHEN and CDR2 as SYDVKM. The DNA of the CDR3 is TGTGCCAGCAGTTTATACCGCGGGCTAGCAGACTACGAGCAGTACTTC. Translating gives CASSLYRGLADYEQYF.

V usage is TRBV18 and J usage is TRBJ1-5, with D hard to call. Germline CDR1 and CDR2: KGHSH and LQKENI. CDR3 length: 13 residues. Trimming stripped 3 bases from V and 4 bases from J, with 7 bases between. Here the CDR3 reads CASSPLRNQPQHF. The CDR3 DNA reads TGTGCCAGCTCACCCCTGAGGAATCAGCCCCAGCATTTT.

This chain joins TRBV6-5 and TRBJ2-7; 8 nucleotides agree with TRBD1. Per germline, CDR1 MNHEY and CDR2 SVGAGI. This CDR3 region has 15 residues. With V trimmed by 7 bases and J by 3 bases, 11 bases remained unmatched. The CDR3 sequence: CASIGGQGPLYEQYF. CDR3 in DNA: TGTGCCAGCATTGGAGGACAGGGACCTCTCTACGAGCAGTACTTC.

A single count supports this clone. The V gene is TRBV27, the J gene TRBJ1-2, with TRBD1 identical over 12 bases. Germline loops: CDR1 MNHEY, CDR2 SMNVEV (reference sequence). The J segment lost 3 bases and the V segment lost 3 bases, leaving 14 bases of the junction unmatched. The CDR3 sequence is 19 residues long. CDR3 DNA: TGTGCCAGCAGTTTCGGGCCGGGGACAGGGGGCAATTGGGACTATGGCTACACCTTC. Translation gives CASSFGPGTGGNWDYGYTF.

The chain has TRBV29-1 and TRBJ1-2; no clear D. CDR3 length: 13 amino acids. V was cut by 3 bases and J by 1 base, with 9 bases left in between. Per the germline V gene, CDR1 is SQVTM and CDR2 is ANQGSEA. Here the CDR3 DNA reads TGCAGCGTTGACCCGCAGATTAACTATGGCTACACCTTC. The encoded protein is CSVDPQINYGYTF.

This rearrangement joins TRBV6-4 to TRBJ2-3; TRBD2 matches at 11 bases. In germline, CDR1 is MRHNA, CDR2 SNTAGT. The CDR3 runs 14 residues. Trimming cost V 5 bases and J 3 bases; bases outside gene matches: 1. The CDR3 loop reads CASSLAGGTDTQYF. The CDR3 bases are TGTGCCAGCAGTTTAGCGGGGGGGACAGATACGCAGTATTTT.

The J gene is TRBJ1-1, the V gene TRBV7-8, with unresolved D. The V end lost 6 bases, the J end lost 5 bases, and 13 bases lay between the germline ends. Per germline, CDR1 SGHVS and CDR2 FQNEAQ. The CDR3 contains 13 residues. The CDR3 nucleotides are TGTGCCAGCAGACCGAAAATCGGGACTGAAGCTTTCTTT. Its protein is CASRPKIGTEAFF.

The chain joins TRBV11-3 to TRBJ1-1, with D unclear. The CDR3 is 13 residues long. Trimming cost V 11 bases and J 1 base, with 14 bases left between them. CDR1 is SGHNT, CDR2 YENEEA, per germline. CDR3 nucleotide sequence: TGTGCCGTAAGAGATGGGAGGAACACTGAAGCTTTCTTT. This encodes CAVRDGRNTEAFF. The whole variable domain, remainder taken from reference TRBV11-3 and TRBJ1-1, is EAGVVQSPRYKIIEKKQPVAFWCNPISGHNTLYWYLQNLGQGPELLIRYENEEAVDDSQLPKDRFSAERLKGVDSTLKIQPAELGDSAVYLCAVRDGRNTEAFFGQGTRLTVV.

This chain connects TRBV19 to TRBJ2-7; D gene unclear. The germline gives CDR1 LNHDA, CDR2 SQIVND (reference sequence). V was clipped by 0 bases and J by 2 bases, with 5 bases between them. There are 13 residues in the CDR3. CDR3 amino acids: CASSIDLAYEQYF. Here the CDR3 DNA reads TGTGCCAGTAGTATAGATCTTGCCTACGAGCAGTACTTC.